These 30 T cell receptor beta chains were sequenced from one sample in a study of beta chain features in type 1 diabetes. The authors reverse transcribed all of the isolated RNA, so sequencing captured expressed TCRB transcripts. The assay was immunoSEQ multiplex PCR, and TCRdb's table has in-frame clones only and misses some. The profile covers roughly 380,000 clones, with around a fifth appearing a single time and 0.044% taken by the ten largest. The sample was naive CD4+ T cells from blood. The receptors stem from a woman between 18 and 29 years old in good health.

This clone has a handful of counts. The V and J genes are TRBV20-1 and TRBJ1-2; D unresolved. This CDR3 is built from 11 residues. Trimming removed 4 bases from V and 8 bases from J, with 11 bases in between. CDR1 is DFQATT and CDR2 is SNEGSKA in the germline V gene (reference sequence). CDR3: CSAIGLGGYTF. CDR3 bases: TGCAGTGCTATCGGACTGGGGGGCTACACCTTC.

This clone was recorded a few times. Other DNA sequences in this sample translate to the same CDR3. The V gene is TRBV5-1, the J gene TRBJ2-5, with TRBD1 matching 11 bases. V lost 0 bases and J lost 5; bases outside the gene matches: 6. Germline CDR1 SGHRS, CDR2 YFSETQ. The CDR3 runs 16 residues. In DNA form, the CDR3 reads TGCGCCAGCAGCTTGGAAGGACAGGGGGCGCGGGAGACCCAGTACTTC. It codes for CASSLEGQGARETQYF. Combining the CDR3 with reference TRBV5-1 and TRBJ2-5 gives the whole variable domain KAGVTQTPRYLIKTRGQQVTLSCSPISGHRSVSWYQQTPGQGLQFLFEYFSETQRNKGNFPGRFSGRQFSNSRSEMNVSTLELGDSALYLCASSLEGQGARETQYFGPGTRLLVL.

This clone has a handful of counts. The chain couples TRBV13 to TRBJ2-5, with 7 bases lining up with TRBD2. The CDR3 loop spans 14 amino acids. J lost 0 bases, V lost 8 bases, and 6 bases had no gene match. Germline V lookup: CDR1 PRHDT, CDR2 FYEKMQ (reference sequence). CDR3 sequence (DNA): TGTGCCAGCTCCGCAGCGGGATACCAAGAGACCCAGTACTTC. As protein: CASSAAGYQETQYF.

The V call is TRBV4-2, the J call TRBJ2-7; D is unclear. In germline, CDR1 is LGHNA, CDR2 YNFKEQ. The CDR3 runs to 11 residues. Trimming left V 3 bases short and J 5 bases short, with 5 bases between. In DNA form, the CDR3 reads TGTGCCAGCAGCCATCTAAACGAGCAGTACTTC. This codes for CASSHLNEQYF.

The genes are TRBV19 and TRBJ2-5; D is unresolved. Germline assignment: CDR1 LNHDA and CDR2 SQIVND (reference sequence). V was cut by 3 bases and J by 0 bases, with 8 bases left in between. This CDR3 has 14 amino acids. The DNA of the CDR3 is TGTGCCAGTAGTATGTCACGGTACCAAGAGACCCAGTACTTC. This codes for CASSMSRYQETQYF.

The V gene is TRBV19, the J gene TRBJ2-7, with 7 bases aligning to TRBD2. Germline-derived CDR1 and CDR2 are LNHDA and SQIVND (reference sequence). V shed 6 bases, J shed 0 bases, and the junction held 11 bases outside the gene matches. The CDR3 extends over 16 amino acids. The DNA for the CDR3 is TGTGCCAGTAGAATCCAGGCGGGAGAGATCTCCTACGAGCAGTACTTC. Its protein is CASRIQAGEISYEQYF.

This clone turned up a few times. The chain employs TRBV5-1 and TRBJ2-4; tentative D call: TRBD2 (6 bases). Per the germline V gene, CDR1 is SGHRS and CDR2 is YFSETQ. This CDR3 region has 14 residues. Deletions cut 0 bases from V and 8 bases from J, with 12 bases between. The CDR3 nucleotides are TGCGCCAGCAGCTTGGACCCGGGAGTGGACATTCAGTACTTC. Protein product: CASSLDPGVDIQYF.

Of note for this clone: The same CDR3 also results from other DNA sequences found in this sample. The V call is TRBV15, the J call TRBJ2-1; TRBD2 matches at 9 bases. V shed 0 bases and J 7 bases; nucleotides not matched to a gene: 4. Germline CDR1 LNHNV, CDR2 YYDKDF (reference sequence). CDR3 length equals 15 residues. The CDR3 sequence is CATSRDRAGGNEQFF. The CDR3 DNA reads TGTGCCACCAGCAGAGATCGAGCGGGAGGAAATGAGCAGTTCTTC.

Concerning this clone itself: The same CDR3 also results from other DNA sequences found in this sample. The chain links TRBV7-2 to TRBJ1-1; D remains unclear. Trimming stripped 1 base from V and 1 base from J, with 4 bases between. CDR3 length equals 13 residues. CDR1 SGHTA and CDR2 FQGNSA come from the germline V gene. The CDR3 sequence is CASSLDRNTEAFF. For the CDR3, the DNA is TGTGCCAGCAGCTTAGACAGGAACACTGAAGCTTTCTTT.

In its sample, this clone was seen once. The rearrangement uses TRBV7-8 and TRBJ1-6, with 7 positions matching TRBD1. The V gene's germline CDR1 is SGHVS and CDR2 FQNEAQ. This CDR3 is 17 amino acids long. V was pared by 5 bases and J by 8 bases, with 15 bases of the junction left unmatched. The DNA for the CDR3 is TGTGCCAGCAGCCCCCCTCCGGGACAGAAAAAGGATTCACCCCTCCACTTT. As protein: CASSPPPGQKKDSPLHF.

This chain connects TRBV5-1 to TRBJ2-1, with TRBD2 as a possible D gene (6 bases). Germline CDR1 and CDR2: SGHRS and YFSETQ. The CDR3 sequence is 14 residues long. V lost 4 bases to trimming and J lost 7 bases, with 15 bases between them. The DNA for the CDR3 is TGCGCCAGCAGCACCGGGACTTCCGCGAATGAGCAGTTCTTC. Its translation: CASSTGTSANEQFF.

The chain carries TRBV4-1 and TRBJ2-5; D is unresolved. Germline loops: CDR1 MGHRA, CDR2 YSYEKL. Trimming removed 0 bases at V and 2 bases at J, with 13 bases between. This CDR3 is built from 16 residues. CDR3 bases: TGCGCCAGCAGCCAAGATCGGAGTTCCTTACAAGAGACCCAGTACTTC. Amino acids: CASSQDRSSLQETQYF.

The rearrangement joins TRBV4-1 to TRBJ2-3, with 8 bases lining up with TRBD2. This CDR3 has 15 amino acids. V lost 0 bases and J lost 9; bases outside the gene matches: 8. From germline, CDR1 is MGHRA and CDR2 YSYEKL. The CDR3 region is CASSQDSSGPWTQYF. The CDR3 DNA is TGCGCCAGCAGCCAAGACTCTAGCGGGCCCTGGACGCAGTATTTT.

The CDR3, as DNA: TGTGCCAGCAGTGATTGGCAGAACTATGGCTACACCTTC. This encodes CASSDWQNYGYTF. V gene TRBV6-1 combines with J gene TRBJ1-2; D gene unclear. The CDR3 runs to 13 residues. V was shortened by 3 bases and J by 2 bases, with 7 bases between the two germline ends. The germline V gene encodes CDR1 MNHNS and CDR2 SASEGT.

This chain joins TRBV15 and TRBJ2-5; perhaps TRBD2 as D (5 bases). V lost 5 bases and J 5 bases, leaving 9 bases between the germline ends. This CDR3 comprises 12 residues. Germline V CDR1 and CDR2: LNHNV, YYDKDF (reference sequence). The CDR3 loop reads CATSPEGETQYF. The CDR3 DNA is TGTGCCACCAGCCCCGAGGGCGAGACCCAGTACTTC.

This clone was seen more than once but under ten times. V and J are TRBV6-6 and TRBJ1-5, with 7 positions matching TRBD1. CDR1 is MNHNY and CDR2 is SVGAGI in the germline V gene (reference sequence). V was clipped by 4 bases and J by 5 bases; unmatched bases: 5. CDR3 length equals 14 residues. As DNA, the CDR3 is TGTGCCAGCAGTTCGGGACAGAGGGATCAGCCCCAGCATTTT. Its translation: CASSSGQRDQPQHF.

CDR3 bases: TGCAGCGTAAGGATCGGTCGGGGCAATCAGCCCCAGCATTTT. It is translated as CSVRIGRGNQPQHF. The rearrangement joins TRBV29-1 to TRBJ1-5; D is unclear. This CDR3 has 14 residues. The ends were cut back, 6 bases at V and 2 bases at J, with 14 bases in the middle. Germline V gene lookup returns CDR1 SQVTM and CDR2 ANQGSEA.

This sequence joins TRBV23-1 and TRBJ2-2; tentative D call: TRBD1 (5 bases). TRBV23-1 is designated an ORF whose function remains uncertain. CDR3 size: 13 residues. The V gene lost 9 bases and the J gene lost 2 bases, with 10 bases spanning the gap. This CDR3 is CARIRVNTGELFF. DNA of the CDR3: TGCGCCAGAATCAGGGTTAACACCGGGGAGCTGTTTTTT.

This chain links TRBV2 with TRBJ2-1; 12 bases agree with TRBD2. The CDR3 sequence is 16 residues long. With 3 bases clipped from V and 10 bases from J, the junction kept 10 bases outside the gene matches. Per germline, CDR1 SNHLY and CDR2 FYNNEI. The CDR3 DNA follows: TGTGCCAGCAGTGAGGTGCTAGCGGGAGGGCCAGGGGAGCAGTTCTTC. It specifies CASSEVLAGGPGEQFF.

CDR3 nucleotide sequence: TGCAGCTCCCGACTAGCCGTCATCACAGATACGCAGTATTTT. Translating gives CSSRLAVITDTQYF. The gene calls are TRBV29-1 and TRBJ2-3; 7 positions agree with TRBD2. V lost 8 bases and J lost 2; bases outside the gene matches: 10. The CDR3 is made up of 14 amino acids. Germline V CDR1 and CDR2: SQVTM, ANQGSEA.

The V and J genes are TRBV1 and TRBJ2-5; TRBD2, the table's D call, lacks a check against the DNA. TRBV1 counts as a pseudogene. CDR3 length equals 16 residues. The CDR3 region is CTSSRTSGSYQETQYF. The CDR3 DNA reads as TGCACCAGCAGTCGGACTAGCGGTTCATACCAAGAGACCCAGTACTTC.

The J gene is TRBJ2-3, the V gene TRBV4-3; D uncertain. The CDR3 contains 14 residues. V was cut by 0 bases and J by 4 bases, with 8 bases left in between. The germline gives CDR1 LGHNA, CDR2 YSLEER. The CDR3 bases are TGCGCCAGCAGCCAAGAATTAATTGCAGATACGCAGTATTTT. Residues: CASSQELIADTQYF.

The table lists this clone with a few counts. The V call is TRBV5-1, the J call TRBJ2-3, with 9 positions matching TRBD2. There are 16 residues in the CDR3. The germline gives CDR1 SGHRS, CDR2 YFSETQ. The V gene end was trimmed by 0 bases and the J gene end by 3 bases; junction bases not matched to a gene: 5. Here the CDR3 reads CASSLGSGRLTDTQYF. For the CDR3, the DNA is TGCGCCAGCAGCTTGGGGAGCGGGAGGCTGACAGATACGCAGTATTTT.

The sample holds a few counts of this clone. The gene calls are TRBV10-3 and TRBJ1-1; 7 positions match TRBD1. Trimming at V came to 9 bases and at J to 2 bases, leaving 3 bases not matched to a gene. CDR3 length: 12 residues. Germline V gene sequence: CDR1 ENHRY, CDR2 SYGVKD. The CDR3 protein is CAIGTANTEAFF. The CDR3 nucleotides are TGTGCCATAGGGACAGCTAACACTGAAGCTTTCTTT.

This clone was found a few times. The chain uses TRBV5-6 and TRBJ2-4, with D maybe TRBD2 (5 bases). The CDR3 runs 16 residues. CDR1 SGHDT and CDR2 YYEEEE come from the germline V gene. Trimming removed 3 bases at V and 6 bases at J, with 19 bases between. In DNA, the CDR3 is TGTGCCAGCAGCTCTACCTCGCGGGCGCCGGGAAACATTCAGTACTTC. Translation: CASSSTSRAPGNIQYF.

A few counts support this clone. V and J are TRBV30 and TRBJ1-2; D possibly corresponds to TRBD1 (6 bases). CDR1 and CDR2 from the germline V gene are GTSNPN and SVGIG (reference sequence). Trimming stripped 0 bases from V and 7 bases from J, with 12 bases between. The CDR3 extends over 13 amino acids. The DNA of the CDR3 is TGTGCCTGGAGTGTGGTACAGGGTGCTGGCTACACCTTC. Its protein is CAWSVVQGAGYTF.

The chain is built from TRBV18 and TRBJ1-1; D gene uncertain. Germline V lookup: CDR1 KGHSH, CDR2 LQKENI. V lost 2 bases to trimming and J lost 6 bases, with 13 bases between them. There are 14 residues in the CDR3. Here the CDR3 DNA reads TGTGCCAGCTCACCAAGGAGTAGCGGCCCTGAAGCTTTCTTT. Protein: CASSPRSSGPEAFF.

This clone was detected only a few times. The chain has TRBV5-6 and TRBJ2-1, with D possibly matching TRBD2 (5 bases). V lost 3 bases and J 5 bases, leaving 15 bases between the germline ends. CDR3 length: 15 amino acids. The germline V gene has CDR1 SGHDT and CDR2 YYEEEE. CDR3 protein: CASSSKRAVHNEQFF. The DNA for the CDR3 is TGTGCCAGCAGCTCAAAGAGGGCCGTCCACAATGAGCAGTTCTTC.

The chain's CDR3 is CASSQGTSTTQYF. CDR3 in DNA: TGTGCCAGCAGCCAAGGGACAAGTACGACCCAGTACTTC. This chain links TRBV14 with TRBJ2-5; possible D gene TRBD1, 5 bases. Germline lookup yields CDR1 SGHDN and CDR2 FVKESK. The CDR3 is 13 residues long. The germline V and J ends were trimmed by 1 base and 7 bases, with 10 bases remaining between them.

This clone has more than one count but fewer than ten. V gene TRBV11-2 combines with J gene TRBJ2-3; perhaps TRBD2 as D (6 bases). The V gene's germline CDR1 is SGHAT and CDR2 FQNNGV. The ends were cut back, 5 bases at V and 1 base at J, with 25 bases in the middle. The CDR3 length is 19 residues. The CDR3 nucleotides are TGTGCCAGCAGCCTTAGGGTTGCGGCCTGGTCTAGCGGCACAGATACGCAGTATTTT. Protein sequence: CASSLRVAAWSSGTDTQYF.